This T cell receptor (beta chain) was identified in a study of cytomegalovirus exposure and HLA in healthy donors. Details on this clone: This specimen includes other DNA sequences encoding the same CDR3.

Germline V gene sequence: CDR1 SGHRS, CDR2 YFSETQ. V dropped 2 bases and J dropped 0 bases, with 9 bases sitting between them. The CDR3 runs to 14 residues. Primers for the PCR totalled 60 Vbeta and 13 Jbeta. Sequencing was performed with immunoSEQ multiplex PCR; in TCRdb, only in-frame clones are kept and a portion is missing. The repertoire holds 95,000 to 150,000 clones, with around four fifths as singletons. Sequenced input: PBMCs. The receptor comes from a man aged 25 to 40 in good health and CMV-seropositive. V gene TRBV5-1 combines with J gene TRBJ2-7; no clear D. CDR3 bases: TGCGCCAGCAGCTTAGATAGTTTCTCCTACGAGCAGTACTTC. Amino acids: CASSLDSFSYEQYF.